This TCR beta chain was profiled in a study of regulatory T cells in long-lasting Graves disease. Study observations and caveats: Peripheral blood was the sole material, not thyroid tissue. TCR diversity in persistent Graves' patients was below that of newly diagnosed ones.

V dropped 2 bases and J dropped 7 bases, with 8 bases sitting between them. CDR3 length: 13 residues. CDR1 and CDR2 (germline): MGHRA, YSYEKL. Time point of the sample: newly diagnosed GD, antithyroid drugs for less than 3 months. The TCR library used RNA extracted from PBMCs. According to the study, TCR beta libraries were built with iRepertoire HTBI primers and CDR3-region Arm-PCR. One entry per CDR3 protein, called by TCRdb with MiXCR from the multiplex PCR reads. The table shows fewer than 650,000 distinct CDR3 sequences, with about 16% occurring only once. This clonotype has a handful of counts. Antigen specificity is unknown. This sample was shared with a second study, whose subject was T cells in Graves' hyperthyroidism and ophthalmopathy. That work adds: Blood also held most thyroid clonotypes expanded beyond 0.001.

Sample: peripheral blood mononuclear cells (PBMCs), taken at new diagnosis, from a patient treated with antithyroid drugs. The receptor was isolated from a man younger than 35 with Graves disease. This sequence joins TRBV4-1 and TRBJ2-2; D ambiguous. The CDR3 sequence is CASSQFRGGELFF. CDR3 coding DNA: TGCGCCAGCAGCCAATTTCGTGGCGGGGAGCTGTTTTTT.